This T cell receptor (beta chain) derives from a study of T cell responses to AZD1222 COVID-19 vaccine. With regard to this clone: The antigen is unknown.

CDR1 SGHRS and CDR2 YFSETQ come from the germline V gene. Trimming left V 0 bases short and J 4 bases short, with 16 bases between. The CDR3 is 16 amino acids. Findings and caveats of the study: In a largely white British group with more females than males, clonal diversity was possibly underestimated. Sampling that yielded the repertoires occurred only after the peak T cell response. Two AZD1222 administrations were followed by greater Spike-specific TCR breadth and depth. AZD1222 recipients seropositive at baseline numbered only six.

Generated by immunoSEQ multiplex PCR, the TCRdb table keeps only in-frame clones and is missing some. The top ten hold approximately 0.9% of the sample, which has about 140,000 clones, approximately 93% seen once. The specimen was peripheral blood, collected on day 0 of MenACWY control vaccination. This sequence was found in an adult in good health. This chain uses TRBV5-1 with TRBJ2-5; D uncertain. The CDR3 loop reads CASSLGAQAMGETQYF. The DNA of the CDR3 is TGCGCCAGCAGCTTGGGGGCCCAGGCGATGGGAGAGACCCAGTACTTC.